Included here is one T cell receptor (beta chain) sequence, with context. This CDR3 region has 15 residues. Germline loops: CDR1 LNHDA, CDR2 SQIVND (reference sequence). V was trimmed by 7 bases and J by 7 bases, leaving 20 bases between them. These data originate in a study of blood T cell repertoires in COVID-19. The repertoire was sequenced with immunoSEQ multiplex PCR; TCRdb's copy has only in-frame clones and lacks some. The table lists some 310,000 clones, over 85% of them singletons. The sequence came from a woman aged 25 to 45 who had recovered from COVID-19. Sequences were obtained from PBMCs or T cells enriched from blood (not recorded which). The genes are TRBV19 and TRBJ2-1; tentatively, D is TRBD1 (6 bases). In DNA, the CDR3 is TGTGCCAGTACCTTCGGGACATCCCCCACAAATGAGCAGTTCTTC. The encoded protein is CASTFGTSPTNEQFF.